This T cell receptor beta chain comes out of a study of blood T cell repertoires in COVID-19. Across the whole study: The United States, Italy and Spain were the sources of the acute and convalescent COVID-19 samples.

Germline V CDR1 and CDR2: SGHTA, FQGTGA. Trimming removed 2 bases at V and 8 bases at J, with 10 bases between. The CDR3 extends over 13 amino acids. Generated by immunoSEQ multiplex PCR, the TCRdb table keeps only in-frame clones and is missing some. The sample shows roughly 25,000 clones, around 79% of them seen only once. Patients at the Seattle site were enrolled during active infection and followed longitudinally. The chain recombines TRBV7-3 with TRBJ2-1; D not certain. The sample comprised peripheral blood. The receptor was derived from a man over 45 with COVID-19, enrolled during active disease. The CDR3 sequence: CASSLGHKDEQFF. CDR3 nucleotide sequence: TGTGCCAGCAGCTTAGGGCATAAGGATGAGCAGTTCTTC.